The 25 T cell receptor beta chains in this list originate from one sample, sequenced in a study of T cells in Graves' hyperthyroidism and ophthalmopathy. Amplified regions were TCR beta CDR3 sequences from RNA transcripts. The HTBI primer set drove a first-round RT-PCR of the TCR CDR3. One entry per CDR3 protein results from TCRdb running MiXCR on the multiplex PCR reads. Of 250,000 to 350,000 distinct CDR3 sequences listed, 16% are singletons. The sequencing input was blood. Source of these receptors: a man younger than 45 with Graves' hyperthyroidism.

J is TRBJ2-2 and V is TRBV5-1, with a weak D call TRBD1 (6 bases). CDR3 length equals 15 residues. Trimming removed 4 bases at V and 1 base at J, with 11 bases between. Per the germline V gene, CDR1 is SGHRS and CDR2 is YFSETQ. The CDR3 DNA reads TGCGCCAGCAGCAACCGGGACATGAACACCGGGGAGCTGTTTTTT. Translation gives CASSNRDMNTGELFF.

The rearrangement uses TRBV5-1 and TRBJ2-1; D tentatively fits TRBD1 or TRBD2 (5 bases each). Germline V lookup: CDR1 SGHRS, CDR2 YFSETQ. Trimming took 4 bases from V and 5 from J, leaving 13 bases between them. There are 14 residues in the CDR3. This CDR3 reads CASSQGTGDNEQFF. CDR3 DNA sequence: TGCGCCAGCAGCCAAGGGACCGGCGACAATGAGCAGTTCTTC.

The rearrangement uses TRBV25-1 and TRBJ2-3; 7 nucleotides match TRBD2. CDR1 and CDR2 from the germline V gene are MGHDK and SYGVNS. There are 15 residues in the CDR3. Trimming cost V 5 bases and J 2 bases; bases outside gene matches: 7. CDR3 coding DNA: TGTGCCAGCAGTCGAGCTAGCGGCGCCACAGATACGCAGTATTTT. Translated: CASSRASGATDTQYF.

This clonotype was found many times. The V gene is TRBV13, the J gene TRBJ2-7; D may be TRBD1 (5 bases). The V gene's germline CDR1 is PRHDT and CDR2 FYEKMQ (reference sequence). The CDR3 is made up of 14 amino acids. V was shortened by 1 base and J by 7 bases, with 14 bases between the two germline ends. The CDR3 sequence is CASSLAAGSNEQYF. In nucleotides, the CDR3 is TGTGCCAGCAGCTTAGCGGCAGGGTCAAATGAGCAGTACTTC. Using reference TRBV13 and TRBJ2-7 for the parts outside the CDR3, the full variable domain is AAGVIQSPRHLIKEKRETATLKCYPIPRHDTVYWYQQGPGQDPQFLISFYEKMQSDKGSIPDRFSAQQFSDYHSELNMSSLELGDSALYFCASSLAAGSNEQYFGPGTRLTVT.

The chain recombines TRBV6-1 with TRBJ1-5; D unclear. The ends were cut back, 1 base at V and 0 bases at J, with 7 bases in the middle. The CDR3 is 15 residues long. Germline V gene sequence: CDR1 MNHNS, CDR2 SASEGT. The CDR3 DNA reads TGTGCCAGCAGTGAAGACCAATATAGCAATCAGCCCCAGCATTTT. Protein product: CASSEDQYSNQPQHF.

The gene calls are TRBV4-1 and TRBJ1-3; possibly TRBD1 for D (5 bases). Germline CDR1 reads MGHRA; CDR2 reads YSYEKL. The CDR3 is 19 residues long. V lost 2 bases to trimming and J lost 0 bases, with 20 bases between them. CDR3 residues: CASSQRPRGKRSSGNTIYF. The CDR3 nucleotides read TGCGCCAGCAGCCAACGCCCGAGGGGCAAACGGAGCTCTGGAAACACCATATATTTT.

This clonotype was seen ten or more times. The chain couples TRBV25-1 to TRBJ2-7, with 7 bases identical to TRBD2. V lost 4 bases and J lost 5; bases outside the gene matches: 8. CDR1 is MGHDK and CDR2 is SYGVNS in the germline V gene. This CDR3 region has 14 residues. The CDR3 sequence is CASSGLGTIDEQYF. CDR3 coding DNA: TGTGCCAGCAGTGGATTAGGGACTATCGACGAGCAGTACTTC.

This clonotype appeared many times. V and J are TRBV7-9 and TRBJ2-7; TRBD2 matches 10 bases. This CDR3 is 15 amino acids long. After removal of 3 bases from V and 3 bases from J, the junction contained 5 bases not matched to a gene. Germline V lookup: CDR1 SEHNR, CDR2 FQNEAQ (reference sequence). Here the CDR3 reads CASSFEREGLYEQYF. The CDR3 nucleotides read TGTGCCAGCAGCTTCGAGCGGGAGGGCCTCTACGAGCAGTACTTC.

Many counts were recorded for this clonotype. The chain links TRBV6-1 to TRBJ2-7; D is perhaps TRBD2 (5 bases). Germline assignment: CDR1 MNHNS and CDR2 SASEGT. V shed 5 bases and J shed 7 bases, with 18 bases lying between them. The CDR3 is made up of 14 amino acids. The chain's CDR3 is CASSFNPPTGEQYF. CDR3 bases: TGTGCCAGCAGTTTTAATCCTCCCACGGGAGAGCAGTACTTC.

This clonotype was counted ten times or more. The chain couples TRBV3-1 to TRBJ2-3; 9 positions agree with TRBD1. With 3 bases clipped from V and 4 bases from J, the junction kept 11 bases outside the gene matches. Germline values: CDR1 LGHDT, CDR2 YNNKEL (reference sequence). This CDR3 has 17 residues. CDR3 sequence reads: CASSHDQGTGIADTQYF. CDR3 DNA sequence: TGTGCCAGCAGCCACGACCAGGGGACAGGGATCGCAGATACGCAGTATTTT.

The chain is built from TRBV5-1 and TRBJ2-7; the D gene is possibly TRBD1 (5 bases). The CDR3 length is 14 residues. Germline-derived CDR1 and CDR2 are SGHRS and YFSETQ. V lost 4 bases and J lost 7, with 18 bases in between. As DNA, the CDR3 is TGCGCCAGCAGCACCCGGCAGGGCCTAGAAGAGCAGTACTTC. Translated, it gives CASSTRQGLEEQYF.

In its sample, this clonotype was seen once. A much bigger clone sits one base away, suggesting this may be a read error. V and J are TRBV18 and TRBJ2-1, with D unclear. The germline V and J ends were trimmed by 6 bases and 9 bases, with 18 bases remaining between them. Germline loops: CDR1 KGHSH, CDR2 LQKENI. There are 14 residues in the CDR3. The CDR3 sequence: CASSQKTWSLEQFF. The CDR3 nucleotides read TGTGCCAGCTCCCAAAAGACATGGAGTCTTGAGCAGTTCTTC. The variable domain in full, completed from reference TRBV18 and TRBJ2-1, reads NAGVMQNPRHLVRRRGQEARLRCSPMKGHSHVYWYRQLPEEGLKFMVYLQKENIIDESGMPKERFSAEFPKEGPSILRIQQVVRGDSAAYFCASSQKTWSLEQFFGPGTRLTVL.

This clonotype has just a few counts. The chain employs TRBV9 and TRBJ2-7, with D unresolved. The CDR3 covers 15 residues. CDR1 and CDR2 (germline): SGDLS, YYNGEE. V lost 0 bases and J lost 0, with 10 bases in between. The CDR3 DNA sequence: TGTGCCAGCAGCGTAGCGCCTTACAGCTCCTACGAGCAGTACTTC. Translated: CASSVAPYSSYEQYF. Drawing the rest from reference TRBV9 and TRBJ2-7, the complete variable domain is DSGVTQTPKHLITATGQRVTLRCSPRSGDLSVYWYQQSLDQGLQFLIQYYNGEERAKGNILERFSAQQFPDLHSELNLSSLELGDSALYFCASSVAPYSSYEQYFGPGTRLTVT.

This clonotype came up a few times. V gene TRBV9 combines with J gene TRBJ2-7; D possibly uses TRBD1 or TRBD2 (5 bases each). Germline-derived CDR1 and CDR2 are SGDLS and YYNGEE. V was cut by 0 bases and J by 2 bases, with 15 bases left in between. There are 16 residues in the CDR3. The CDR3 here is CASSVGVGDGAYEQYF. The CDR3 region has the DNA TGTGCCAGCAGCGTAGGCGTAGGGGACGGGGCCTACGAGCAGTACTTC.

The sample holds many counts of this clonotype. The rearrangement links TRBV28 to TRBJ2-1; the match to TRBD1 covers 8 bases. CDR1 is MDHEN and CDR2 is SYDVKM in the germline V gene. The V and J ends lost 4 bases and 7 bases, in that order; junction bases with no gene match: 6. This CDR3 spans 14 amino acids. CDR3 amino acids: CASSSRDRTNEQFF. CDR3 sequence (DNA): TGTGCCAGCAGTTCAAGGGACAGGACTAATGAGCAGTTCTTC.

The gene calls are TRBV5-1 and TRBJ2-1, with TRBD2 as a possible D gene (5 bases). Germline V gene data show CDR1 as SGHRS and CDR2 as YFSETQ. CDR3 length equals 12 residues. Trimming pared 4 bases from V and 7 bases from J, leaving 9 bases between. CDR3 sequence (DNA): TGCGCCAGCAGCCAACGGAGGAATGAGCAGTTCTTC. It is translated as CASSQRRNEQFF.

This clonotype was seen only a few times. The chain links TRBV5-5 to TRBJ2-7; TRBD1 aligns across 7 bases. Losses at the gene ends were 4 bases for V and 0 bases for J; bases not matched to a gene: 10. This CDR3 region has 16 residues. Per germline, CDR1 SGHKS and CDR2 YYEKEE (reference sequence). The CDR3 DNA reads TGTGCCAGCAGCGATCCGGACAGGTCGAACTCCTACGAGCAGTACTTC. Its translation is CASSDPDRSNSYEQYF.

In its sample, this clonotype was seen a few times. The CDR3 DNA reads TGTGCCACCAGTGATCCCGGGACTAGCGGAGACTACAGCTCCTACAATGAGCAGTTCTTC. This codes for CATSDPGTSGDYSSYNEQFF. This rearrangement joins TRBV24-1 to TRBJ2-1; 11 bases agree with TRBD2. This CDR3 is 20 amino acids long. V gave up 3 bases and J gave up 0 bases; unmatched junction bases: 12. Germline CDR1 and CDR2: KGHDR and SFDVKD.

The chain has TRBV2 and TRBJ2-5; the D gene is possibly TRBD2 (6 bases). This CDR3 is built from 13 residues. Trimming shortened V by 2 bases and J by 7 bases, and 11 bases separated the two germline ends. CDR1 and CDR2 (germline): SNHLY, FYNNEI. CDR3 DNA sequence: TGTGCCAGCAGTGAAAGTTTTAGCGGGACCCAGTACTTC. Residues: CASSESFSGTQYF.

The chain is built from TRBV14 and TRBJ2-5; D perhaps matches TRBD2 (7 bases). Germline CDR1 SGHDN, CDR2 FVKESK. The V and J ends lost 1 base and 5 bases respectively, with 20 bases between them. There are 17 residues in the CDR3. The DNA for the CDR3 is TGTGCCAGCAGCCAAGGTTCGGCGGCGGGGGCTAGGGAGACCCAGTACTTC. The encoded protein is CASSQGSAAGARETQYF.

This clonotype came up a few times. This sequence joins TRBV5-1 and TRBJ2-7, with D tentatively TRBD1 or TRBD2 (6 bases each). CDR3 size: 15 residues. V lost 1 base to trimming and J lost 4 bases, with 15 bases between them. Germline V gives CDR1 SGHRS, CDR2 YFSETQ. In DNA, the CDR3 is TGCGCCAGCAGCTTGAGGGGGGACCAGCCTTACGAGCAGTACTTC. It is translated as CASSLRGDQPYEQYF.

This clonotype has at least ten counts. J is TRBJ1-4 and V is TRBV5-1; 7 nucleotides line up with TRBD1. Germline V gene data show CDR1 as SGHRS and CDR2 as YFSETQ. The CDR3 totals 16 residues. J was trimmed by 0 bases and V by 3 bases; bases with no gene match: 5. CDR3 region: CASSSDRVATNEKLFF. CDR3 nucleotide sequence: TGCGCCAGCAGCTCCGACAGGGTTGCAACTAATGAAAAACTGTTTTTT.

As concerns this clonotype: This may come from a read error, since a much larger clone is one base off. CDR3 sequence (DNA): TGTGCCAGCAGCCAGTGGGGTTGGGAGACCCAGTACTTC. It encodes CASSQWGWETQYF. V and J are TRBV7-9 and TRBJ2-5, with no clear D. CDR1 is SEHNR, CDR2 FQNEAQ, per germline (reference sequence). The V end was cut by 5 bases, the J end by 5 bases, with 12 bases between. There are 13 residues in the CDR3.

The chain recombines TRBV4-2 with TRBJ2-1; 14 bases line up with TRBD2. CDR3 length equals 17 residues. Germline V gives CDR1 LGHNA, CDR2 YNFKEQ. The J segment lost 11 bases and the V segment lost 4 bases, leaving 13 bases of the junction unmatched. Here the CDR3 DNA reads TGTGCCAGCAGCCCAAGATCCCCGACTAGCGGGGGGGTCCAGCAGTTCTTC. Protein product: CASSPRSPTSGGVQQFF.

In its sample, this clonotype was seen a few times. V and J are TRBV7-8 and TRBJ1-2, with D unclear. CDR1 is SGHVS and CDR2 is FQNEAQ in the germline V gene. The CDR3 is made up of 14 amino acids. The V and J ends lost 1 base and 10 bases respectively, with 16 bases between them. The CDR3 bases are TGTGCCAGCAGCTTAGAAGCAGGAGGGCTCTACTACACCTTC. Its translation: CASSLEAGGLYYTF. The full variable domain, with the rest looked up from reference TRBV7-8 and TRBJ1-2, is GAGVSQSPRYKVAKRGQDVALRCDPISGHVSLFWYQQALGQGPEFLTYFQNEAQLDKSGLPSDRFFAERPEGSVSTLKIQRTQQEDSAVYLCASSLEAGGLYYTFGSGTRLTVV.